This paragraph reports one T cell receptor beta chain. These data are taken from a study of blood T cell repertoires in COVID-19. Background on the study: Material from acute and convalescent COVID-19 was sourced from the United States, Italy and Spain. Sample material is recorded as cDNA or gDNA derived from T cells, B-cell-depleted T cells, or PBMCs.

With 3 bases clipped from V and 6 bases from J, the junction kept 10 bases outside the gene matches. The length of the CDR3 is 15 residues. From germline, CDR1 is MGHDK and CDR2 SYGVNS. Clones were sequenced by immunoSEQ multiplex PCR, and TCRdb holds only the in-frame ones, with some missing. The profile covers 180,000 or so clones, with around nine tenths appearing a single time and about 1.7% taken by the ten largest. The clonotype originates from a man aged 18 to 30 with active or convalescent COVID-19. Sequencing was performed on peripheral blood. The V gene is TRBV25-1, the J gene TRBJ1-2; the match to TRBD1 covers 7 bases. CDR3 region: CASSDSNRGVDGYTF. In DNA form, the CDR3 reads TGTGCCAGCAGTGACTCTAACAGGGGAGTGGATGGCTACACCTTC.